Listed below are T cell receptor beta chains from one sample, sequenced in a study of blood T cells in healthy people across ages. Using its own MiXCR run on the 5' RACE reads, TCRdb lists one record per CDR3 protein. This sample has 950,000 to 1,200,000 distinct CDR3 sequences, with 35% to 45% found just once. Sequencing was done on a sample of blood. These receptors were obtained from a young man in good health. Both conserved end residues are part of each CDR3. Each record gives: V gene, D gene, J gene, clone size, CDR3 DNA, CDR3 protein. The D gene is left open where the match is weak. Expanded clones get a size class; other rows say once, few or many, or leave the size out.

V: TRBV20-1
D: -
J: TRBJ2-3
size: -
DNA: TGCAGTGCTCCCGCCCAGGGGCCCACAGATACGCAGTATTTT
CDR3: CSAPAQGPTDTQYF

V: TRBV7-9
D: -
J: TRBJ2-1
size: many
DNA: TGTGCCAGCAGCTTAGAGGGCCGGATAGGTTACAATGAGCAGTTCTTC
CDR3: CASSLEGRIGYNEQFF

V: TRBV6-2/TRBV6-3
D: TRBD2
J: TRBJ2-5
size: -
DNA: TGTGCCAGCAGTTACCTTAATAGGGGAGGGGAGCAGTACTTC
CDR3: CASSYLNRGGEQYF

V: TRBV7-2
D: TRBD1
J: TRBJ2-3
size: -
DNA: TGTGCCAGCAGCCCCTATCACAGGGGAAGTAGGACAGATACGCAGTATTTT
CDR3: CASSPYHRGSRTDTQYF

V: TRBV4-2
D: TRBD1
J: TRBJ1-2
size: -
DNA: TGTGTCAGCAGCCAGGGGGCCACTAACTATGGCTACACCTTC
CDR3: CVSSQGATNYGYTF

V: TRBV15
D: -
J: TRBJ1-1
size: few
DNA: TGTGCCACCAGCAGAGGAGCGATGAACACTGAAGCTTTCTTT
CDR3: CATSRGAMNTEAFF

V: TRBV20-1
D: TRBD2
J: TRBJ2-5
size: -
DNA: TGCAGTATGGGCAAGCGGGGGGTGGAAGAGACCCAGTACTTC
CDR3: CSMGKRGVEETQYF

V: TRBV20-1
D: -
J: TRBJ2-3
size: -
DNA: TGCAGTACTAGAGGGTCAGATACGCAGTATTTT
CDR3: CSTRGSDTQYF

V: TRBV12-3/TRBV12-4
D: -
J: TRBJ1-1
size: few
DNA: TGTGCCAGCAGTTTGAATGGCGCTGAAGCTTTCTTT
CDR3: CASSLNGAEAFF

V: TRBV5-1
D: -
J: TRBJ1-1
size: -
DNA: TGCGCCAGCAGCTTGAGGGGAGGGATTGAAGCTTTCTTT
CDR3: CASSLRGGIEAFF

V: TRBV24-1
D: -
J: TRBJ2-2
size: -
DNA: TGTGCCACCAGTGATTTGCTCGCCGGGGAGCTGTTTTTT
CDR3: CATSDLLAGELFF

V: TRBV7-2
D: -
J: TRBJ2-1
size: few
DNA: TGTGCCAGCAGCCGATTTGGACTAGAGGGGGAAGGGGACAATGAGCAGTTCTTC
CDR3: CASSRFGLEGEGDNEQFF

V: TRBV9
D: TRBD2
J: TRBJ2-5
size: few
DNA: TGTGCCAGCAGCCCTGGGACTAGCCGTAGAGTTGAGACCCAGTACTTC
CDR3: CASSPGTSRRVETQYF

V: TRBV7-2
D: TRBD1
J: TRBJ1-2
size: -
DNA: TGTGCCAGCATCTTAGGAGGGACAGGGAACAACTATGGCTACACCTTC
CDR3: CASILGGTGNNYGYTF

V: TRBV20-1
D: TRBD1
J: TRBJ1-1
size: -
DNA: TGCCCCACCCGGACAGGGGGATATGAAGCTTTCTTT
CDR3: CPTRTGGYEAFF

V: TRBV28
D: TRBD2
J: TRBJ2-7
size: -
DNA: TGTGCCAGCATTTCAGGGAGCGGGGGGTCATACGAGCAGTACTTC
CDR3: CASISGSGGSYEQYF

V: TRBV12-3/TRBV12-4
D: -
J: TRBJ1-1
size: few
DNA: TGTGCCAGCAGCACGACAGTTACTGAAGCTTTCTTT
CDR3: CASSTTVTEAFF

V: TRBV2
D: TRBD2
J: TRBJ2-5
size: -
DNA: TGTGCCAGCAACCTAGCGGGGGTCCCTGAGACCCAGTACTTC
CDR3: CASNLAGVPETQYF

V: TRBV4-1
D: -
J: TRBJ2-3
size: -
DNA: TGCGCCAGCAGTCTAACTCCCCTCACAGATACGCAGTATTTT
CDR3: CASSLTPLTDTQYF

V: TRBV25-1
D: -
J: TRBJ2-7
size: -
DNA: TGTGCCGGCAGTACCCCCCGTGGGGAGACCTACGAGCAGTACTTC
CDR3: CAGSTPRGETYEQYF

V: TRBV12-3/TRBV12-4
D: -
J: TRBJ2-7
size: -
DNA: TGTGCCAGCAGTTTAGGAACACACCCAGGGGACAATGAGCAGTACTTC
CDR3: CASSLGTHPGDNEQYF

V: TRBV5-1
D: TRBD2
J: TRBJ2-7
size: many
DNA: TGCGCCAGCAGCGGGACTAACGAGCAGTACTTC
CDR3: CASSGTNEQYF

V: TRBV5-1
D: TRBD2
J: TRBJ2-1
size: -
DNA: TGCGCCAGCAGCTCAACGTTAGACAGGGGACTAGCGGGGGAGCAGTTCTTC
CDR3: CASSSTLDRGLAGEQFF

V: TRBV2
D: -
J: TRBJ2-3
size: -
DNA: TGTGCCAGCAGTGGCGAGGCGGATACGCAGTATTTT
CDR3: CASSGEADTQYF